A selection of T cell receptor beta chains follows, all from one sample in a study of T cell responses to AZD1222 COVID-19 vaccine. The table came from immunoSEQ multiplex PCR; TCRdb's copy has only in-frame clones and leaves some out. The sample contains about 85,000 clones, approximately 86% of which appear only once. This material consisted of peripheral blood, taken on day 0 of MenACWY control vaccination. The receptors derive from an adult in good health. Each CDR3 is given with its conserved first and last residue. D genes are given only for firm matches. Part of the rows lack a size; the others show once, few, many or a class for expanded clones.

J | V | size | D | CDR3 | DNA
TRBJ1-4 | TRBV9 | NA | TRBD1 | CASSLRQGTTNEKLFF | TGTGCCAGCAGCCTCCGACAGGGAACAACTAATGAAAAACTGTTTTTT
TRBJ1-6 | TRBV6-4 | NA | NA | CATGKEPNSPLHF | TGTGCCACCGGCAAGGAGCCGAATTCACCCCTCCACTTT
TRBJ1-1 | TRBV9 | NA | NA | CASSPSSGTEAFF | TGTGCCAGCAGCCCCAGTTCCGGCACTGAAGCTTTCTTT
TRBJ2-2 | TRBV7-2 | few | TRBD2 | CAGGAGAGELFF | TGTGCCGGTGGGGCGGGGGCCGGGGAGCTGTTTTTT
TRBJ2-6 | TRBV6-5 | NA | TRBD1 | CASADRGIVLTF | TGTGCCAGCGCGGACAGGGGGATAGTCCTGACTTTC
TRBJ1-2 | TRBV2 | once | NA | CASTGEVRGYTF | TGTGCCAGCACAGGCGAGGTGCGTGGCTACACCTTC
TRBJ1-1 | TRBV6-5 | once | NA | CASKLGLRDTEAFF | TGTGCCAGCAAGTTGGGATTAAGGGACACTGAAGCTTTCTTT
TRBJ1-2 | TRBV19 | NA | NA | CASSIPDRPLRGYTF | TGTGCCAGTAGTATACCTGACAGACCCCTTCGCGGCTACACCTTC
TRBJ2-5 | TRBV20-1 | once | NA | CSAIAETQYF | TGCAGTGCTATCGCGGAGACCCAGTACTTC
TRBJ1-5 | TRBV6-2/TRBV6-3 | NA | NA | CASSRGRQDNQPQHF | TGTGCCAGCAGCCGGGGCAGGCAAGATAATCAGCCCCAGCATTTT
TRBJ1-2 | TRBV10-3 | NA | NA | CAISEPRGYGYTF | TGTGCCATCAGTGAGCCCAGGGGCTATGGCTACACCTTC
TRBJ1-5 | TRBV9 | few | NA | CASSVDRRYSNQPQHF | TGTGCCAGCAGCGTAGACAGGAGGTATAGCAATCAGCCCCAGCATTTT
TRBJ2-5 | TRBV3-1/TRBV3-2 | NA | TRBD2 | CASSQPLAGGETQYF | TGTGCCAGCAGCCAACCACTAGCGGGGGGAGAGACCCAGTACTTC
TRBJ2-7 | TRBV5-5 | NA | NA | CASSLESRGRTYEQYF | TGTGCCAGCAGCTTGGAGTCTCGCGGGCGCACCTACGAGCAGTACTTC
TRBJ1-2 | TRBV19 | medium-sized | NA | CASSPQRGDYTF | TGTGCCAGTAGTCCCCAAAGAGGGGACTACACCTTC
TRBJ1-2 | TRBV19 | NA | NA | CASSMRFSQGLYYGYTF | TGTGCCAGTAGTATGCGTTTTTCGCAGGGCCTCTACTATGGCTACACCTTC
TRBJ1-1 | TRBV6-5 | NA | TRBD1 | CASSTRDRGAEAFF | TGTGCCAGCAGTACACGGGACAGGGGCGCTGAAGCTTTCTTT
TRBJ1-2 | TRBV28 | NA | NA | CASSLSGRGYGYTF | TGTGCCAGCAGTTTATCGGGGAGGGGGTATGGCTACACCTTC
TRBJ1-1 | TRBV5-1 | once | NA | CATSTEMNTEAFF | TGCGCCACCTCGACAGAGATGAACACTGAAGCTTTCTTT
TRBJ2-2 | TRBV7-9 | NA | TRBD1 | CASSYRQGAGGELFF | TGTGCCAGCAGCTACCGACAGGGGGCGGGCGGGGAGCTGTTTTTT
TRBJ2-3 | TRBV4-3 | NA | NA | CASSQDRAGRSTDTQYF | TGCGCCAGCAGCCAAGATCGAGCGGGCCGGAGCACGGATACGCAGTATTTT
TRBJ1-4 | TRBV5-5 | NA | NA | CASSPGSTEEKLFF | TGTGCCAGCAGCCCAGGGTCAACCGAAGAAAAACTGTTTTTT
TRBJ2-7 | TRBV6-6 | NA | NA | CASSKGTPSSYEQYF | TGTGCCAGCAGTAAAGGGACACCCTCCTCCTACGAGCAGTACTTC
TRBJ2-1 | TRBV29-1 | NA | NA | CSVVGRGSYNEQFF | TGCAGCGTTGTGGGGAGAGGTTCCTACAATGAGCAGTTCTTC
TRBJ1-5 | TRBV6-5 | NA | NA | CASRAGHNQPQHF | TGTGCCAGTAGAGCCGGGCACAATCAGCCCCAGCATTTT
TRBJ2-5 | TRBV5-5 | NA | TRBD1 | CASSTGGQETQYF | TGTGCCAGCAGCACAGGGGGACAAGAGACCCAGTACTTC
TRBJ1-2 | TRBV12-3/TRBV12-4 | NA | TRBD1 | CASSSTGFYGYTF | TGTGCCAGCAGTTCGACAGGGTTTTATGGCTACACCTTC
TRBJ2-3 | TRBV5-1 | NA | NA | CASSLEGRAVDTQYF | TGCGCCAGCAGCTTGGAGGGCAGGGCCGTTGATACGCAGTATTTT
TRBJ2-2 | TRBV11-3 | NA | TRBD1 | CASSHQGARGTGELFF | TGTGCCAGCAGCCATCAGGGGGCGCGGGGCACCGGGGAGCTGTTTTTT
TRBJ2-3 | TRBV11-2 | NA | NA | CASSLDAVAAIGTDTQYF | TGTGCCAGCAGCTTAGACGCGGTAGCAGCTATTGGAACAGATACGCAGTATTTT
TRBJ1-1 | TRBV7-3 | NA | NA | CASSLSGNTEAFF | TGTGCCAGCAGCTTAAGCGGGAACACTGAAGCTTTCTTT
TRBJ1-6 | TRBV27 | few | NA | CASQSPSDSPLHF | TGTGCCAGCCAAAGCCCTTCGGATTCACCCCTCCACTTT
TRBJ2-7 | TRBV29-1 | few | TRBD2 | CSAHSGGAHEQYF | TGCAGCGCCCATAGCGGGGGGGCCCACGAGCAGTACTTC
TRBJ1-2 | TRBV6-2/TRBV6-3 | NA | NA | CASSYVTGNYGYTF | TGTGCCAGCAGTTACGTAACAGGGAACTATGGCTACACCTTC
TRBJ1-6 | TRBV24-1 | once | NA | CATSDDWYRVFHLSYNSPLHF | TGTGCCACCAGTGACGATTGGTACAGGGTCTTTCATTTGAGCTATAATTCACCCCTCCACTTT
TRBJ2-3 | TRBV6-1 | NA | NA | CASSDPRADTQYF | TGTGCCAGCAGTGACCCCAGGGCAGATACGCAGTATTTT
TRBJ2-3 | TRBV7-8 | NA | NA | CASSLMGANTDTQYF | TGTGCCAGCAGCTTGATGGGGGCCAACACAGATACGCAGTATTTT
TRBJ2-7 | TRBV28 | NA | TRBD1 | CASSPGQGIKDEQYF | TGTGCCAGCAGTCCTGGACAGGGAATAAAGGACGAGCAGTACTTC
TRBJ1-1 | TRBV5-6 | NA | NA | CASSQDHGGAFF | TGTGCCAGCAGCCAGGATCACGGGGGAGCTTTCTTT
TRBJ1-3 | TRBV12-3/TRBV12-4 | NA | NA | CASQGPLRNTIYF | TGTGCCAGCCAGGGGCCGCTAAGAAACACCATATATTTT
TRBJ2-1 | TRBV3-1/TRBV3-2 | NA | NA | CASSQETSEQFF | TGTGCCAGCAGCCAAGAGACAAGTGAGCAGTTCTTC
TRBJ1-3 | TRBV30 | NA | NA | CAWSVGRLGGNTIYF | TGTGCCTGGAGTGTAGGCAGACTCGGCGGAAACACCATATATTTT
TRBJ2-1 | TRBV3-1/TRBV3-2 | NA | TRBD1 | CASSFPKDRVYNEQFF | TGTGCCAGCAGCTTCCCCAAGGACAGGGTTTACAATGAGCAGTTCTTC
TRBJ1-4 | TRBV30 | NA | TRBD1 | CACTDRGRSEKLFF | TGTGCCTGTACAGACAGGGGGCGCAGTGAAAAACTGTTTTTT
TRBJ2-2 | TRBV6-5 | NA | TRBD2 | CASSSGLAATGELFF | TGTGCCAGCAGTTCGGGACTAGCCGCCACCGGGGAGCTGTTTTTT
TRBJ1-5 | TRBV15 | NA | NA | CATSKMFSNQPQHF | TGTGCCACGAGCAAGATGTTTAGCAATCAGCCCCAGCATTTT
TRBJ2-1 | TRBV4-1 | NA | NA | CASSQDREARASSYNEQFF | TGCGCCAGCAGCCAAGATAGGGAGGCCAGGGCAAGCTCCTACAATGAGCAGTTCTTC
TRBJ2-2 | TRBV6-1 | NA | TRBD1 | CASSELSGQGTGELFF | TGTGCCAGCAGTGAACTGTCGGGACAGGGTACCGGGGAGCTGTTTTTT
TRBJ1-1 | TRBV30 | NA | TRBD1 | CAWSWTGKMNTEAFF | TGTGCCTGGAGTTGGACAGGTAAAATGAACACTGAAGCTTTCTTT
TRBJ2-2 | TRBV12-5 | NA | NA | CASAGDINTGELFF | TGTGCTAGTGCCGGGGACATAAACACCGGGGAGCTGTTTTTT
TRBJ1-2 | TRBV29-1 | once | TRBD1 | CSVIQGPQSGYGYTF | TGCAGCGTTATACAGGGGCCCCAGTCGGGCTATGGCTACACCTTC
TRBJ1-1 | TRBV3-1/TRBV3-2 | NA | NA | CASSQVRGTYRAGGTEAFF | TGTGCCAGCAGCCAAGTGAGGGGAACTTACAGGGCAGGAGGGACTGAAGCTTTCTTT
TRBJ1-4 | TRBV2 | NA | NA | CASAGAGEKLFF | TGTGCTAGCGCGGGGGCGGGTGAAAAACTGTTTTTT
TRBJ1-2 | TRBV10-3 | once | TRBD1 | CAISDRGDYGYTF | TGTGCCATCAGCGACAGGGGAGACTATGGCTACACCTTC
TRBJ2-1 | TRBV6-5 | once | TRBD2 | CASSRSGGNNEQFF | TGTGCCAGCAGCCGTAGCGGGGGAAACAATGAGCAGTTCTTC